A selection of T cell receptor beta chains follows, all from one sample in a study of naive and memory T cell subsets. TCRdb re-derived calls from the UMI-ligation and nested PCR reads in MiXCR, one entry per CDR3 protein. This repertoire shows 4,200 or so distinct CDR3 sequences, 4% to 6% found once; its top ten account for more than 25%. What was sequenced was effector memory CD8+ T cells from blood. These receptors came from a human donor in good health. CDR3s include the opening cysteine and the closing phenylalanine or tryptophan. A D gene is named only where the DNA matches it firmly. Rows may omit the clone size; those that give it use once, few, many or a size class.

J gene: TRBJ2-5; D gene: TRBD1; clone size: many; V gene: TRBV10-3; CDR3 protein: CAISGQGAMETQYF; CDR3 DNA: TGTGCCATCAGTGGACAGGGGGCCATGGAGACCCAGTACTTC
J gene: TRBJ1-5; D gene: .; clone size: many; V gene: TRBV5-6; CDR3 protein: CASSWGWGPDQPQHF; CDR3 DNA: TGTGCCAGCAGCTGGGGTTGGGGACCTGATCAGCCCCAGCATTTT
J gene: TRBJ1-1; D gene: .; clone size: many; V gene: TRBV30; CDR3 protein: CAWDTPRGEAFF; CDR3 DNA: TGTGCCTGGGATACGCCCCGGGGTGAAGCTTTCTTT
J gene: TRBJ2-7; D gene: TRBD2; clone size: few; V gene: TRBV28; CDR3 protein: CASKPGLEVYEQYF; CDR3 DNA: TGTGCCAGCAAACCGGGACTAGAGGTCTACGAGCAGTACTTC
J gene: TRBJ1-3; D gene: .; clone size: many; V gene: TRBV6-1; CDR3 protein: CASSEEESSGNTIYF; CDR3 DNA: TGTGCCAGCAGTGAAGAAGAGAGCTCTGGAAACACCATATATTTT
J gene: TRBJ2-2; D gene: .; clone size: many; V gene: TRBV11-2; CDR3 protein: CASSTLRGTGELFF; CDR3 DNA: TGTGCCAGCAGCACCCTCCGGGGGACCGGGGAGCTGTTTTTT
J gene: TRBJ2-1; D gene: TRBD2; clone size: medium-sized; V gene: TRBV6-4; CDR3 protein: CASSQREYNEQFF; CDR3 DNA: TGTGCCAGCAGCCAGCGGGAATACAATGAGCAGTTCTTC
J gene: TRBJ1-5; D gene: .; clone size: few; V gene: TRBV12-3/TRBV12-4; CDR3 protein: CASSLTQRDQPQHF; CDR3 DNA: TGTGCCAGCAGTTTAACCCAGCGGGATCAGCCCCAGCATTTT
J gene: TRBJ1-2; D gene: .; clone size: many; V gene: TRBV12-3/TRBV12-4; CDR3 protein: CASSETHRAYGYTF; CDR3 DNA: TGTGCCAGCAGTGAGACTCACAGAGCGTATGGCTACACCTTC
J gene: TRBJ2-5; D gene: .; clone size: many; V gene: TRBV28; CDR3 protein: CASSLTERRWTQYF; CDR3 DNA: TGTGCCAGCAGTTTAACCGAACGACGGTGGACCCAGTACTTC
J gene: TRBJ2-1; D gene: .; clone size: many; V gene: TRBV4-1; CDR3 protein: CASSQGVTAYNEQFF; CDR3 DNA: TGCGCCAGCAGCCAGGGGGTGACCGCCTACAATGAGCAGTTCTTC
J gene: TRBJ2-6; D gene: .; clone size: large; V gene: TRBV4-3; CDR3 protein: CASSQAIQVGANVLTF; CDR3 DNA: TGCGCCAGCAGCCAAGCCATCCAGGTTGGGGCCAACGTCCTGACTTTC
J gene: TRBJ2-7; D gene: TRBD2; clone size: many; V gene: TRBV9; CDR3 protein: CASSVAAGDHYEQYF; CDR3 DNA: TGTGCCAGCAGCGTAGCGGCGGGAGACCACTACGAGCAGTACTTC
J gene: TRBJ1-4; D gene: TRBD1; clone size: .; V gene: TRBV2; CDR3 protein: CASSDIGAGGAVATNEKLFF; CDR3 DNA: TGTGCCAGCAGTGATATCGGGGCAGGGGGCGCGGTGGCAACTAATGAAAAACTGTTTTTT
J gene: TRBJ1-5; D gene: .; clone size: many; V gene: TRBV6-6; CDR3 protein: CASSYSGENQPQHF; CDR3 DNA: TGTGCCAGCAGTTACTCGGGGGAGAATCAGCCCCAGCATTTT
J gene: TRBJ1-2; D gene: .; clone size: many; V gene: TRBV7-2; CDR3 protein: CASSAYIQDGYTF; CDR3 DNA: TGTGCCAGCAGCGCATATATTCAGGATGGCTACACCTTC
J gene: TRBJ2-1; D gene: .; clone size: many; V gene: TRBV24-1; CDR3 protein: CATGGYNEQFF; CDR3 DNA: TGTGCCACCGGGGGGTACAATGAGCAGTTCTTC
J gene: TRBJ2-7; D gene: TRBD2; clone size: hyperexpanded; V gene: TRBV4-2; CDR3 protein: CASSQETSGSYEQYF; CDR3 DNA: TGTGCCAGCAGCCAAGAGACTAGCGGGTCCTACGAGCAGTACTTC
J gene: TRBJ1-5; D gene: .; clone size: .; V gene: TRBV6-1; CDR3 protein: CASSDVAELWPQHF; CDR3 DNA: TGTGCCAGCAGTGATGTGGCGGAGCTCTGGCCCCAGCATTTT
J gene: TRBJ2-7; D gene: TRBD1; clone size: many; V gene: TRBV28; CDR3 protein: CASSPPITGTGDYEQYF; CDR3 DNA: TGTGCCAGCAGTCCACCAATAACCGGGACAGGAGACTACGAGCAGTACTTC
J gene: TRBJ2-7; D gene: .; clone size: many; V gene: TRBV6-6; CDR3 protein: CASSYSGGPYEQYF; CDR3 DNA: TGTGCCAGCAGTTACTCGGGGGGACCCTACGAGCAGTACTTC
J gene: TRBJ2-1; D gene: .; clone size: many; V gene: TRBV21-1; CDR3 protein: CASSTLFVTSGRSAYNEQFF; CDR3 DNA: TGTGCCAGCAGCACCCTATTTGTAACTAGCGGGAGGTCAGCCTACAATGAGCAGTTCTTC
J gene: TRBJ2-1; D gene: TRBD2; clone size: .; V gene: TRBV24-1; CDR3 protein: CATRVPGLAHEQFF; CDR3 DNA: TGTGCCACCCGTGTCCCGGGACTAGCACATGAGCAGTTCTTC
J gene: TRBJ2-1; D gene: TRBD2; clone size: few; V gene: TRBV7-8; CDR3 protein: CASSFPRETSGYNEQFF; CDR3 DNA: TGTGCCAGCAGCTTCCCCCGAGAGACTAGCGGCTACAATGAGCAGTTCTTC
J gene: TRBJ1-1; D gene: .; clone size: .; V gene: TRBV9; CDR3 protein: CASSGPWGTEAFF; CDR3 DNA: TGTGCCAGCAGCGGTCCTTGGGGCACTGAAGCTTTCTTT
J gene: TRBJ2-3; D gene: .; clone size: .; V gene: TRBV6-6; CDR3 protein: CASSYADIVTDTQYF; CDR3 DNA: TGTGCCAGCAGTTACGCGGACATAGTCACAGATACGCAGTATTTT
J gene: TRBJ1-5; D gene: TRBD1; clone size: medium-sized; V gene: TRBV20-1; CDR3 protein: CSARVQGAEVQPQHF; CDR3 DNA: TGCAGTGCTAGGGTACAGGGGGCAGAAGTTCAGCCCCAGCATTTT
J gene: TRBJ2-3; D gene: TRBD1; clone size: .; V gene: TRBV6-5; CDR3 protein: CASSYSTTGGTDTQYF; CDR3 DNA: TGTGCCAGCAGTTACTCGACGACAGGGGGCACAGATACGCAGTATTTT
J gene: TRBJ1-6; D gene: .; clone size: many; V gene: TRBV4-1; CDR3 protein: CASSQDVLGARNSPLHF; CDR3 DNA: TGCGCCAGCAGCCAAGATGTTTTGGGGGCGCGGAATTCACCCCTCCACTTT
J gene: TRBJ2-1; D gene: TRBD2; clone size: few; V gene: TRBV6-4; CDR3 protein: CASSASGSSYNEQFF; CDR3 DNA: TGTGCCAGCAGCGCTAGCGGAAGCTCCTACAATGAGCAGTTCTTC
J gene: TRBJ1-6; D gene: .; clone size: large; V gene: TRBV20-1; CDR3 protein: CSARDIRFGEVSPLHF; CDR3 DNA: TGCAGTGCTAGAGATATCAGATTCGGGGAGGTGTCACCCCTCCACTTT
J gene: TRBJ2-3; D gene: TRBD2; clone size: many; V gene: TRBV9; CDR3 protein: CASSPYSGRADTQYF; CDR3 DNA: TGTGCCAGCAGCCCATATAGCGGGAGAGCAGATACGCAGTATTTT
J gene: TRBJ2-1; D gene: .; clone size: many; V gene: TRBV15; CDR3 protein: CATSRPGLRFNEQFF; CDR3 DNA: TGTGCCACCAGCAGGCCAGGGCTTAGGTTCAATGAGCAGTTCTTC
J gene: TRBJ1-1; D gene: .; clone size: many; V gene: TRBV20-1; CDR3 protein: CSASLGETEAFF; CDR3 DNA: TGCAGTGCTAGTCTGGGGGAGACTGAAGCTTTCTTT
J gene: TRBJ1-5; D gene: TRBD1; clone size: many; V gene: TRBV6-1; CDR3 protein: CASSGQGIGQPQHF; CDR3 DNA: TGTGCCAGCAGCGGACAGGGGATTGGCCAGCCCCAGCATTTT
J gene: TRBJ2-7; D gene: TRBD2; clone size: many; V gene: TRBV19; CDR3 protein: CASSIIGTNSYEQYF; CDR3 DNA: TGTGCCAGTAGTATAATTGGGACTAATAGCTACGAGCAGTACTTC
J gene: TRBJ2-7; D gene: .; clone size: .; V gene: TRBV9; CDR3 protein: CASSVAQTPYEQYF; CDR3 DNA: TGTGCCAGCAGCGTAGCCCAGACTCCCTACGAGCAGTACTTC
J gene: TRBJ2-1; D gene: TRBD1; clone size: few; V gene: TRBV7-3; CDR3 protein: CASSQGTGGASGYNEQFF; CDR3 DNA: TGTGCCAGCAGCCAGGGGACAGGGGGCGCTTCAGGGTACAATGAGCAGTTCTTC
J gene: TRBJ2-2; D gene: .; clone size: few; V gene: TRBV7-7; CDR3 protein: CASSEGTGELFF; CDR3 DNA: TGTGCTAGCAGCGAAGGGACCGGGGAGCTGTTTTTT
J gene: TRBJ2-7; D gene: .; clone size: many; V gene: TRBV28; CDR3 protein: CASSFFGGEQYF; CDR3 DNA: TGTGCCAGCAGTTTCTTCGGGGGCGAGCAGTACTTC
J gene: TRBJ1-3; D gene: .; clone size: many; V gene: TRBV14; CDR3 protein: CASSQDLRPWDGNTIYF; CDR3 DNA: TGTGCCAGCAGCCAAGATCTGAGGCCATGGGATGGAAACACCATATATTTT
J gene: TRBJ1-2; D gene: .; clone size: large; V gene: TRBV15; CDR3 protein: CATSSTLGETNYGYTF; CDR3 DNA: TGTGCCACCAGCAGCACCCTAGGGGAGACTAACTATGGCTACACCTTC
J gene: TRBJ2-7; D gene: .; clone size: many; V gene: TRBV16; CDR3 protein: CASSQFQGREQYF; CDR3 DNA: TGTGCCAGCAGCCAATTCCAGGGGCGGGAGCAGTACTTC
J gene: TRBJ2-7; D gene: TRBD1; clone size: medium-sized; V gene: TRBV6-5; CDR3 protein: CASTGQGGLIEQYF; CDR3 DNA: TGTGCCAGCACGGGACAGGGAGGACTGATCGAGCAGTACTTC
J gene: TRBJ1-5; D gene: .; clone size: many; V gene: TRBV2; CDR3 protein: CASSELSMGGNQPQHF; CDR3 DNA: TGTGCCAGCAGTGAATTGAGCATGGGGGGCAATCAGCCCCAGCATTTT
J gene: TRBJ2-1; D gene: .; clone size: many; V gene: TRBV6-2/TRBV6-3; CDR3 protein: CASSYGRSYNEQFF; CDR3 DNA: TGTGCCAGCAGTTACGGGAGGTCCTACAATGAGCAGTTCTTC
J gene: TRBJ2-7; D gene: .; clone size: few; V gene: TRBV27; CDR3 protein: CASSFTPLGEQYF; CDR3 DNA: TGTGCCAGCAGTTTTACACCTTTGGGGGAGCAGTACTTC
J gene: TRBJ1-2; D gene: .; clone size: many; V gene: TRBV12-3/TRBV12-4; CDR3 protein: CASSFGGADGYTF; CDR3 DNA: TGTGCCAGCAGTTTTGGGGGCGCGGATGGCTACACCTTC
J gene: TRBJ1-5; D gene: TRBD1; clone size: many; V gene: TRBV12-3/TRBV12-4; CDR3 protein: CASSLGTGQNQPQHF; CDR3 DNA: TGTGCCAGCAGTTTAGGGACAGGGCAAAATCAGCCCCAGCATTTT
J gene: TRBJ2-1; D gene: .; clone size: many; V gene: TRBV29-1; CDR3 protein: CSVGTGVSYNEQFF; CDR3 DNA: TGCAGCGTTGGAACGGGAGTCTCCTACAATGAGCAGTTCTTC
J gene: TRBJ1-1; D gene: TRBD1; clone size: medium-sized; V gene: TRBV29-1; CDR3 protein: CSVVTGVVTEAFF; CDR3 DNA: TGCAGCGTCGTGACAGGGGTTGTCACTGAAGCTTTCTTT
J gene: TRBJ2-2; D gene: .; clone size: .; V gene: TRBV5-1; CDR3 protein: CASSLEGIGSLGNGELFF; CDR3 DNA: TGCGCCAGCAGCTTGGAGGGGATCGGATCCCTGGGGAATGGGGAGCTGTTTTTT
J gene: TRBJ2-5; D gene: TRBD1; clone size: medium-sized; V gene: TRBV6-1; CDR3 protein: CASSEETGGQETQYF; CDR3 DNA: TGTGCCAGCAGTGAGGAGACAGGGGGTCAAGAGACCCAGTACTTC
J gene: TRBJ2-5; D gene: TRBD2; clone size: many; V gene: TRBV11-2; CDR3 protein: CASSLPPPTLLAYQETQYF; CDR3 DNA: TGTGCCAGCAGCTTACCACCCCCCACCCTACTAGCGTACCAAGAGACCCAGTACTTC
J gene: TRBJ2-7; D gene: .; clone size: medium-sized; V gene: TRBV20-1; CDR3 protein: CSAYGTADGEGVYEQYF; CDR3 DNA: TGCAGTGCTTACGGGACTGCTGATGGTGAGGGGGTATACGAGCAGTACTTC
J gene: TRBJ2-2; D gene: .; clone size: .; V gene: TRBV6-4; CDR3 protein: CASRRSGETGELFF; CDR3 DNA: TGTGCCAGCAGGAGGTCAGGGGAGACCGGGGAGCTGTTTTTT
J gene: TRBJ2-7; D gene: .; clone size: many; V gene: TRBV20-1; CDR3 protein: CSALPRSRGYEQYF; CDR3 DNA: TGCAGTGCCCTCCCAAGATCTCGTGGGTACGAGCAGTACTTC